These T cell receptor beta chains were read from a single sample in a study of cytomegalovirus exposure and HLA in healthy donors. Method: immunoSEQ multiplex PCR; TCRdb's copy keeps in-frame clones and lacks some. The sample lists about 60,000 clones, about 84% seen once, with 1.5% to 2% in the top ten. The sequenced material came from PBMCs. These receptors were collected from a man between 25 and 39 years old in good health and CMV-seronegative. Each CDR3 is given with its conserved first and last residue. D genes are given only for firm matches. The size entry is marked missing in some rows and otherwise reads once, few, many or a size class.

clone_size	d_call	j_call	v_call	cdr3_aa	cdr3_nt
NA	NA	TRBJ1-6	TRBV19	CASSIRDTRSSYNSPLHF	TGTGCCAGTAGTATCCGGGACACGAGGAGCTCCTATAATTCACCCCTCCACTTT
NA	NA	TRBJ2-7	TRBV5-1	CASSLAGNEQYF	TGCGCCAGCAGCTTGGCGGGGAACGAGCAGTACTTC
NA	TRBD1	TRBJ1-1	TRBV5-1	CASSSRGPNTEAFF	TGCGCCAGCAGCTCTAGGGGGCCGAACACTGAAGCTTTCTTT
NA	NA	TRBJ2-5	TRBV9	CASTSRGGRGETQYF	TGTGCCAGCACCAGTAGGGGGGGCAGGGGAGAGACCCAGTACTTC
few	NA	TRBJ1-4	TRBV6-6	CASLSVGGNEKLFF	TGTGCCAGCCTCTCTGTGGGAGGAAATGAAAAACTGTTTTTT
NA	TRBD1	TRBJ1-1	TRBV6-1	CASRGTGNTEAFF	TGTGCCAGCAGGGGGACAGGGAACACTGAAGCTTTCTTT
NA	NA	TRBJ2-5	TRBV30	CAWSATGLRYF	TGTGCCTGGAGTGCGACCGGACTCCGGTACTTC
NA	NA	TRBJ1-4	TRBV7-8	CASSRRGEKLFF	TGTGCCAGCAGCCGCCGGGGGGAAAAACTGTTTTTT
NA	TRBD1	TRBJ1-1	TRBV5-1	CASSYYSTGRWTEAFF	TGCGCCAGCAGCTACTACTCGACAGGGAGGTGGACTGAAGCTTTCTTT
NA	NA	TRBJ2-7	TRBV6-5	CASSDDPSDYEQYF	TGTGCCAGCTCAGATGACCCCTCTGACTACGAGCAGTACTTC